This paragraph covers one TCR beta chain sequence. This entry comes from a study of T-cell reconstitution after alpha-beta-depleted transplantation in children. This CDR3 is built from 15 residues. CDR1 is SEHNR, CDR2 FQNEAQ, per germline (reference sequence). V was pared by 5 bases and J by 5 bases, with 9 bases of the junction left unmatched. Unique molecular identifiers were incorporated when the TCRbeta library was constructed. TCRdb itself ran the PCR reads through MiXCR, one entry per CDR3 protein. Counted here are around 450,000 distinct CDR3 sequences, roughly two fifths occurring once; the ten biggest clones make up 27%.

This TCR derives from a girl aged 2 to 9 with aplastic anemia, due to receive a stem cell transplant. The source material was PBMCs, sampled before TCRalphabeta/CD19-depleted stem cell transplant. V usage is TRBV7-9 and J usage is TRBJ2-5; the match to TRBD1 covers 9 bases. The CDR3 region is CASSPTGGAQETQYF. The CDR3, as DNA: TGTGCCAGCAGCCCCACAGGGGGCGCGCAGGAGACCCAGTACTTC.